One and the same sample provided the 26 T cell receptor beta chains below, sequenced in a study of T cells and Merkel cell carcinoma outcomes. Sequencing was performed with immunoSEQ multiplex PCR; in TCRdb, only in-frame clones are kept and a portion is missing. The table records roughly 1,800 clones, about 94% of them present only once. Source material: tumor tissue from Merkel cell carcinoma. The source of these receptors is a human donor with Merkel cell carcinoma.

The V call is TRBV7-9, the J call TRBJ1-1; D is possibly TRBD1 (5 bases). CDR1 and CDR2 (germline): SEHNR, FQNEAQ (reference sequence). The V end lost 6 bases, the J end lost 2 bases, and 13 bases lay between the germline ends. The CDR3 loop spans 14 amino acids. CDR3 residues: CASRESQGNTEAFF. The CDR3 DNA is TGTGCCAGCAGGGAGTCGCAGGGAAACACTGAAGCTTTCTTT.

The genes are TRBV7-9 and TRBJ2-1; the match to TRBD2 covers 11 bases. Germline V lookup: CDR1 SEHNR, CDR2 FQNEAQ (reference sequence). The CDR3 runs to 16 residues. V trimming: 6 bases; J trimming: 4 bases; junction bases outside the gene matches: 8. As DNA, the CDR3 is TGTGCCAGCAGACCATCGGGACTAGCGGTATACAATGAGCAGTTCTTC. It specifies CASRPSGLAVYNEQFF.

This chain links TRBV11-2 with TRBJ2-7, with D maybe TRBD1 (6 bases). Germline loops: CDR1 SGHAT, CDR2 FQNNGV. This CDR3 is 14 amino acids long. V lost 5 bases and J lost 7, with 18 bases in between. CDR3 sequence reads: CASSLGQGSGEQYF. The CDR3 DNA sequence: TGTGCCAGCAGCCTCGGGCAGGGGTCCGGAGAGCAGTACTTC.

The chain recombines TRBV4-1 with TRBJ2-5, with TRBD1 matching over 9 bases. Germline V lookup: CDR1 MGHRA, CDR2 YSYEKL. CDR3 length: 15 amino acids. V trimming: 2 bases; J trimming: 1 base; junction bases outside the gene matches: 2. CDR3 in amino acids: CASSQQTGGQETQYF. The CDR3 DNA follows: TGCGCCAGCAGCCAACAGACAGGGGGCCAAGAGACCCAGTACTTC.

The genes are TRBV19 and TRBJ1-4; D might be TRBD1 (5 bases). The CDR3 has 14 amino acids. Trimming pared 4 bases from V and 8 bases from J, leaving 14 bases between. Germline values: CDR1 LNHDA, CDR2 SQIVND (reference sequence). The CDR3 spells CASSKLGGGEKLFF. Here the CDR3 DNA reads TGTGCCAGTAGTAAGCTCGGCGGGGGGGAAAAACTGTTTTTT.

The chain carries TRBV11-2 and TRBJ2-1; D not resolved. This CDR3 has 11 residues. Germline values: CDR1 SGHAT, CDR2 FQNNGV. Trimming removed 5 bases from V and 6 bases from J, with 5 bases in between. CDR3 coding DNA: TGTGCCAGCAGCCCCCTCAATGAGCAGTTCTTC. It encodes CASSPLNEQFF.

This clone is a singleton in its sample. This chain joins TRBV6-5 and TRBJ1-1; TRBD1 is a possible D gene (5 bases). There are 13 residues in the CDR3. V lost 2 bases and J 3 bases, leaving 7 bases between the germline ends. Germline CDR1 is MNHEY and CDR2 is SVGAGI. The CDR3 loop is CASSYGRDTEAFF. The CDR3 bases are TGTGCCAGCAGTTACGGCAGGGACACTGAAGCTTTCTTT.

The chain couples TRBV6-4 to TRBJ2-7, with D possibly being TRBD1 or TRBD2 (5 bases each). V gave up 0 bases and J gave up 0 bases, with 12 bases separating them. Looked up from germline, CDR1 is MRHNA and CDR2 is SNTAGT. The CDR3 is 16 residues long. In DNA form, the CDR3 reads TGTGCCAGCAGTGACTCGAACGGGACGCACTCCTACGAGCAGTACTTC. This gives the protein CASSDSNGTHSYEQYF.

This chain connects TRBV10-3 to TRBJ2-3; tentatively, D is TRBD1 or TRBD2 (5 bases each). Germline loops: CDR1 ENHRY, CDR2 SYGVKD. The CDR3 runs to 15 residues. V lost 3 bases to trimming and J lost 0 bases, with 10 bases between them. The CDR3 nucleotides read TGTGCCATCAGTGACGGGGCCAGTAGCACAGATACGCAGTATTTT. Translation gives CAISDGASSTDTQYF.

This chain links TRBV29-1 with TRBJ2-2; tentatively, D is TRBD1 (5 bases). V lost 3 bases to trimming and J lost 0 bases, with 8 bases between them. In germline, CDR1 is SQVTM, CDR2 ANQGSEA. The CDR3 length is 14 residues. CDR3 nucleotide sequence: TGCAGCGTTGAGGGGCAGACGAACACCGGGGAGCTGTTTTTT. It specifies CSVEGQTNTGELFF.

The rearrangement joins TRBV7-9 to TRBJ2-3; no definite D call. Trimming left V 5 bases short and J 4 bases short, with 16 bases between. The length of the CDR3 is 15 residues. The germline V gene encodes CDR1 SEHNR and CDR2 FQNEAQ (reference sequence). CDR3 bases: TGTGCCAGCAGCCCTAGATCTTCGTATGCAGATACGCAGTATTTT. Its translation: CASSPRSSYADTQYF.

J is TRBJ1-6 and V is TRBV4-1, with TRBD1 identical over 8 bases. This CDR3 is 15 amino acids long. V shed 5 bases and J 6 bases; nucleotides not matched to a gene: 6. Germline CDR1 and CDR2: MGHRA and YSYEKL. The CDR3 spells CASSEVDRANSPLHF. The CDR3 DNA is TGCGCCAGCAGCGAGGTGGACAGGGCTAATTCACCCCTCCACTTT.

A single count supports this clone. The rearrangement joins TRBV2 to TRBJ2-7; D assignment may be TRBD1 or TRBD2 (6 bases each). The CDR3 runs to 11 residues. V was shortened by 9 bases and J by 10 bases, with 16 bases between the two germline ends. CDR1 and CDR2 (germline): SNHLY, FYNNEI. The CDR3 here is CASELVGGQYF. DNA of the CDR3: TGTGCCAGTGAACTGGTGGGGGGCCAGTACTTC.

This chain uses TRBV4-2 with TRBJ2-6, with a possible D match to TRBD1 (5 bases). Germline lookup yields CDR1 LGHNA and CDR2 YNFKEQ. The CDR3 length is 16 residues. V lost 5 bases and J 1 base, leaving 12 bases between the germline ends. CDR3 nucleotide sequence: TGTGCCAGCAGCGAAGGACATTTTTCTGGGGCCAACGTCCTGACTTTC. Translating it yields CASSEGHFSGANVLTF.

This clone was seen just once. J is TRBJ1-6 and V is TRBV27; tentative D call: TRBD1 (5 bases). Trimming pared 4 bases from V and 6 bases from J, leaving 7 bases between. Germline CDR1 and CDR2: MNHEY and SMNVEV (reference sequence). The CDR3 extends over 13 amino acids. The CDR3 here is CASSWDPNSPLHF. The CDR3 DNA sequence: TGTGCCAGCAGTTGGGACCCTAATTCACCCCTCCACTTT.

This sequence joins TRBV18 and TRBJ2-3; 7 nucleotides line up with TRBD1. Germline trimming cut 6 bases from V and 0 bases from J; bases unmatched to any gene: 9. Germline CDR1 KGHSH, CDR2 LQKENI. The CDR3 spans 16 residues. CDR3 nucleotide sequence: TGTGCCAGCTCCCCAAGACAGGGCGGTAGCACAGATACGCAGTATTTT. Translated: CASSPRQGGSTDTQYF.

This clone was recorded once. This chain links TRBV7-9 with TRBJ2-6; possible D gene TRBD1, 7 bases. This CDR3 is 17 amino acids long. Deletions cut 6 bases from V and 0 bases from J, with 15 bases between. The germline gives CDR1 SEHNR, CDR2 FQNEAQ (reference sequence). The CDR3 reads CASRGRTGSSGANVLTF. CDR3 coding DNA: TGTGCCAGCAGGGGGAGGACAGGCTCCTCTGGGGCCAACGTCCTGACTTTC.

The chain joins TRBV11-2 to TRBJ2-2; 9 nucleotides align to TRBD1. V dropped 7 bases and J dropped 7; count of bases not matched to a gene: 13. The CDR3 runs to 16 residues. The germline V gene encodes CDR1 SGHAT and CDR2 FQNNGV. The chain's CDR3 is CASTISGTGRGGELFF. For the CDR3, the DNA is TGTGCCAGCACCATTAGTGGGACAGGGCGTGGCGGGGAGCTGTTTTTT.

The genes are TRBV15 and TRBJ1-1, with TRBD1 matching 7 bases. J was trimmed by 1 base and V by 0 bases; bases with no gene match: 5. This CDR3 comprises 16 residues. The germline V gene encodes CDR1 LNHNV and CDR2 YYDKDF (reference sequence). The CDR3 region is CATSRDFRDRNTEAFF. The CDR3 DNA follows: TGTGCCACCAGCAGAGATTTTCGGGACAGGAACACTGAAGCTTTCTTT.

This rearrangement joins TRBV5-1 to TRBJ1-4; D is uncertain. CDR3 length: 14 residues. Germline values: CDR1 SGHRS, CDR2 YFSETQ. With 6 bases removed from V and 7 bases from J, the gap between germline ends came to 16 bases. CDR3 protein: CASTDGGSSEKLFF. In DNA, the CDR3 is TGCGCCAGCACCGACGGAGGGTCCAGTGAAAAACTGTTTTTT.

The V gene is TRBV7-2, the J gene TRBJ2-1, with D uncertain. V lost 5 bases and J 0 bases, leaving 11 bases between the germline ends. Germline V lookup: CDR1 SGHTA, CDR2 FQGNSA. This CDR3 comprises 15 residues. Written as DNA, the CDR3 is TGTGCCAGCAGCCGGGTAAAAAGCTCCTACAATGAGCAGTTCTTC. This codes for CASSRVKSSYNEQFF.

The chain uses TRBV5-4 and TRBJ2-1; 7 nucleotides agree with TRBD1. Germline V gives CDR1 SGHNT, CDR2 YYREEE (reference sequence). With 4 bases clipped from V and 9 bases from J, the junction kept 7 bases outside the gene matches. CDR3 length equals 13 residues. CDR3 residues: CASSADRVGEQFF. The CDR3 DNA reads TGTGCCAGCAGCGCAGACAGGGTAGGTGAGCAGTTCTTC.

V usage is TRBV7-2 and J usage is TRBJ1-2; D may be TRBD1 (6 bases). V lost 6 bases to trimming and J lost 6 bases, with 11 bases between them. This CDR3 is built from 12 residues. Looked up from germline, CDR1 is SGHTA and CDR2 is FQGNSA. CDR3 nucleotide sequence: TGTGCCAGCAGTCCTGGACAGCATGGCTACACCTTC. Its translation is CASSPGQHGYTF.

The genes are TRBV9 and TRBJ2-2, with unresolved D. Germline CDR1 is SGDLS and CDR2 is YYNGEE. Trimming took 4 bases from V and 2 from J, leaving 6 bases between them. CDR3 size: 13 residues. CDR3 protein: CASSYSNTGELFF. The CDR3 DNA follows: TGTGCCAGCAGCTACAGCAACACCGGGGAGCTGTTTTTT.

The chain combines TRBV5-4 with TRBJ1-1; 7 bases align to TRBD1. CDR1 is SGHNT, CDR2 YYREEE, per germline (reference sequence). With 0 bases clipped from V and 1 base from J, the junction kept 3 bases outside the gene matches. The CDR3 sequence is 15 residues long. The DNA of the CDR3 is TGTGCCAGCAGCTTGGACAGGGGTAGGAACACTGAAGCTTTCTTT. Protein product: CASSLDRGRNTEAFF.

The V call is TRBV7-2, the J call TRBJ2-3, with TRBD2 matching 8 bases. V shed 4 bases, J shed 8 bases, and the junction held 11 bases outside the gene matches. The CDR3 covers 15 residues. Germline-derived CDR1 and CDR2 are SGHTA and FQGNSA. CDR3 DNA: TGTGCCAGCAGCTATACCCCTGCGGGGGGCGCTACGCAGTATTTT. Protein product: CASSYTPAGGATQYF.